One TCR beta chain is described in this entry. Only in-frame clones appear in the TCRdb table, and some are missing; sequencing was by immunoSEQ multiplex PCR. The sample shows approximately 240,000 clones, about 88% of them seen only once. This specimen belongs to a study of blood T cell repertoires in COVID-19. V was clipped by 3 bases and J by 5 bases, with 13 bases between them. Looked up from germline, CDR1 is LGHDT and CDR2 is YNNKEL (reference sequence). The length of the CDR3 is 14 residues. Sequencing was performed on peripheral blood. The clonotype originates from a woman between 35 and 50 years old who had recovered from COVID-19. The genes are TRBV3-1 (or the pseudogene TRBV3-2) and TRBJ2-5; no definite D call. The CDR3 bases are TGTGCCAGCAGCCAGCATGCCGCTAGGGAGACCCAGTACTTC. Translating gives CASSQHAARETQYF.